This T cell receptor beta chain originates from a study of PD-L1 blockade in urothelial cancer. Across the study: Atezolizumab at 1,200 mg intravenously every 3 weeks was started by patients in about 2014.

The CDR3 is 12 residues long. Deletions cut 6 bases from V and 2 bases from J, with 7 bases between. Per germline, CDR1 MNHEY and CDR2 SVGAGI. Time point indicated: pretreatment peripheral blood. Study observations and caveats: A pretreatment blood TCR clonality that fell below the median predicted better progression-free and overall survival.

A word on this clone: Its antigen is currently unknown.

Produced via immunoSEQ multiplex PCR; TCRdb's table is partial and in-frame only. In the table there are 87,000 or so clones, about four fifths of which are singletons. The chain is built from TRBV6-5 and TRBJ2-5; D unresolved. This receptor was taken from a man aged 55-75 years with urothelial cancer. Material: PBMCs, obtained around atezolizumab (anti-PD-L1) treatment. CDR3: CASSSPQETQYF. Written as DNA, the CDR3 is TGTGCCAGCAGCTCCCCTCAAGAGACCCAGTACTTC.